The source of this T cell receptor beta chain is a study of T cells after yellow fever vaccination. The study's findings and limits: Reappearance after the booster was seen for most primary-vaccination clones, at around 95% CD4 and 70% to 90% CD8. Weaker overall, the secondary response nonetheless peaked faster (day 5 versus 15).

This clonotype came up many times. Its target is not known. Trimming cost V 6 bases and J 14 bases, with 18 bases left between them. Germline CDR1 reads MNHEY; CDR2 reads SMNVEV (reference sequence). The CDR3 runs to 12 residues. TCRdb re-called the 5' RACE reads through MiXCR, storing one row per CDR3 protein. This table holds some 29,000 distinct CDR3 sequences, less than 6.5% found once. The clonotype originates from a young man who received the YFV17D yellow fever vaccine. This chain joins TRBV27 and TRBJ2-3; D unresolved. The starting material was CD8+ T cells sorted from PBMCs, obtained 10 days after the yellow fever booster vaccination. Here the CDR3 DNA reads TGTGCCAGCAGCCTCGGTTTGGGAATTGTGTATTTT. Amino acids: CASSLGLGIVYF.